The 17 T cell receptor beta chains reported below all come from one sample, sequenced in a study of sequential checkpoint blockade in melanoma. Libraries were prepared by immunoSEQ multiplex PCR; TCRdb keeps only in-frame clonotypes and omits some of them. The repertoire holds approximately 9,000 clones, with 57% as singletons. Treatment denoted: randomized to nivolumab then ipilimumab (arm A) or the reverse (arm B). Sequenced material: CD8+ T cells sorted from blood (inferred from file names), taken from a patient given nivolumab and ipilimumab in sequence. The receptors here all came from a human donor with melanoma.

The chain joins TRBV28 to TRBJ2-7, with 10 bases matching TRBD1. The length of the CDR3 is 15 residues. V lost 2 bases, J lost 4 bases, and 5 bases stayed unmatched. Germline V gene sequence: CDR1 MDHEN, CDR2 SYDVKM. CDR3 coding DNA: TGTGCCAGCAGTTTACCGGGACAGGGGTTGTACGAGCAGTACTTC. Translated, it gives CASSLPGQGLYEQYF.

The J gene is TRBJ1-6, the V gene TRBV27; 11 bases map to TRBD1. This CDR3 is built from 16 residues. V dropped 9 bases and J dropped 6; count of bases not matched to a gene: 10. Per the germline V gene, CDR1 is MNHEY and CDR2 is SMNVEV (reference sequence). Here the CDR3 DNA reads TGTGCCAGTAGCCGGGACAGGGGGTTCGCTAATTCACCCCTCCACTTT. This codes for CASSRDRGFANSPLHF.

The gene calls are TRBV7-6 and TRBJ1-6; D is unresolved. V was cut by 5 bases and J by 1 base, with 15 bases left in between. Germline CDR1 and CDR2: SGHVS and FNYEAQ. The CDR3 is 17 residues long. The CDR3 protein is CASSGFMSGSYNSPLHF. The CDR3 bases are TGTGCCAGCAGCGGATTTATGAGCGGGTCCTATAATTCACCCCTCCACTTT.

The genes are TRBV27 and TRBJ2-1, with a possible D match to TRBD1 (6 bases). CDR1 and CDR2 (germline): MNHEY, SMNVEV (reference sequence). V was shortened by 5 bases and J by 9 bases, with 14 bases between the two germline ends. The CDR3 is 13 amino acids. The CDR3, as DNA: TGTGCCAGCAGTGTTCACAGGGTTAGTGAGCAGTTCTTC. Translation: CASSVHRVSEQFF.

In regard to this clone: A read error is possible here, since a much larger clone lies one base away. The chain joins TRBV15 to TRBJ2-7, with TRBD1 matching 10 bases. Germline V gene data show CDR1 as LNHNV and CDR2 as YYDKDF (reference sequence). This CDR3 contains 15 residues. Here the CDR3 DNA reads TGTGCCATCAGCAGAGATCGGACAGGGGGCTACGAGCAGTACTTC. As protein: CAISRDRTGGYEQYF.

This clone occurred a few times. This chain connects TRBV19 to TRBJ2-7; D not resolved. Germline V lookup: CDR1 LNHDA, CDR2 SQIVND (reference sequence). The V gene lost 3 bases and the J gene lost 6 bases, with 6 bases spanning the gap. The CDR3 is 11 amino acids. The CDR3 DNA sequence: TGTGCCAGTAGTATGAATAGCGAGCAGTACTTC. This sequence encodes CASSMNSEQYF.

The chain uses TRBV4-1 and TRBJ1-2; 9 nucleotides line up with TRBD1. Losses at the gene ends were 9 bases for V and 8 bases for J; bases not matched to a gene: 16. Germline lookup yields CDR1 MGHRA and CDR2 YSYEKL. This CDR3 has 15 residues. The CDR3 DNA reads TGCGCCAGTACGGGGTCCGGGACAGGGACTGAGGGCTACACCTTC. This encodes CASTGSGTGTEGYTF.

For this clone: The junction departs from the called germline gene at one end, perhaps through a read error. V usage is TRBV6-4 and J usage is TRBJ1-6, with D hard to call. The germline CDR1 and CDR2 sequences are MRHNA and SNTAGT. There are 15 residues in the CDR3. The CDR3 sequence: CASSYSTGSSSPLHF. As DNA, the CDR3 is TGTGCCAGCAGTTACTCAACGGGGTCTTCCTCACCCCTCCACTTT.

In its sample, this clone was seen a few times. The rearrangement joins TRBV2 to TRBJ2-3; the D gene is possibly TRBD2 (6 bases). Germline V lookup: CDR1 SNHLY, CDR2 FYNNEI. The V gene lost 1 base and the J gene lost 1 base, with 12 bases spanning the gap. The CDR3 extends over 16 amino acids. The chain's CDR3 is CASSEGEVVGTDTQYF. In DNA, the CDR3 is TGTGCCAGCAGTGAAGGGGAGGTTGTTGGCACAGATACGCAGTATTTT. Variable domain in full (rest from reference TRBV2 and TRBJ2-3): EPEVTQTPSHQVTQMGQEVILRCVPISNHLYFYWYRQILGQKVEFLVSFYNNEISEKSEIFDDQFSVERPDGSNFTLKIRSTKLEDSAMYFCASSEGEVVGTDTQYFGPGTRLTVL.

V is TRBV7-3 and J is TRBJ2-1; D might be TRBD2 (6 bases). V lost 2 bases and J 4 bases, leaving 24 bases between the germline ends. The CDR3 loop spans 19 amino acids. Germline assignment: CDR1 SGHTA and CDR2 FQGTGA. CDR3 coding DNA: TGTGCCAGCAGCTTACGGGCCCCCTGGAGTAGCGGAGCTTACAATGAGCAGTTCTTC. This translates into CASSLRAPWSSGAYNEQFF. The variable domain in full, with the rest retrieved from reference TRBV7-3 and TRBJ2-1, is GAGVSQTPSNKVTEKGKYVELRCDPISGHTALYWYRQSLGQGPEFLIYFQGTGAADDSGLPNDRFFAVRPEGSVSTLKIQRTERGDSAVYLCASSLRAPWSSGAYNEQFFGPGTRLTVL.

This clone came up a few times. CDR3 DNA: TGTGCCAGCAGAAGACAGGGCGACTACGAGCAGTACTTC. Translation: CASRRQGDYEQYF. The V gene is TRBV5-6, the J gene TRBJ2-7; 7 nucleotides match TRBD1. The CDR3 is 13 residues long. V was pared by 5 bases and J by 3 bases, with 5 bases of the junction left unmatched. Germline loops: CDR1 SGHDT, CDR2 YYEEEE.

The chain has TRBV11-2 and TRBJ2-1; 14 bases are a match to TRBD2. This CDR3 comprises 19 residues. Germline CDR1 and CDR2: SGHAT and FQNNGV. V gave up 5 bases and J gave up 2 bases; unmatched junction bases: 11. The CDR3, as DNA: TGTGCCAGCAGCCCGATTGCGGGACTAGCGGGGGCCCCCTACAATGAGCAGTTCTTC. This translates into CASSPIAGLAGAPYNEQFF.

This chain connects TRBV19 to TRBJ2-1; 11 bases match TRBD2. The CDR3 has 15 amino acids. The trim removed 3 bases at V and 9 bases at J, leaving 7 bases unmatched. CDR1 is LNHDA and CDR2 is SQIVND in the germline V gene (reference sequence). In DNA form, the CDR3 reads TGTGCCAGTAGTATTATAGCGGGGGGGCATGGTGAGCAGTTCTTC. Translation gives CASSIIAGGHGEQFF.

There are a few counts of this clone. J is TRBJ2-2 and V is TRBV7-6, with 11 bases matching TRBD2. The CDR3 is 17 residues long. The germline V gene encodes CDR1 SGHVS and CDR2 FNYEAQ. V trimming: 2 bases; J trimming: 3 bases; junction bases outside the gene matches: 5. CDR3 in DNA: TGTGCCAGCAGCTTATTTACTAGCGGGAGCTACACCGGGGAGCTGTTTTTT. Protein sequence: CASSLFTSGSYTGELFF.

The chain uses TRBV28 and TRBJ1-5; D perhaps matches TRBD1 (5 bases). CDR3 length: 15 residues. Trimming removed 3 bases at V and 2 bases at J, with 11 bases between. CDR1 MDHEN and CDR2 SYDVKM come from the germline V gene. The CDR3 loop is CASSFGGTRNQPQHF. DNA for the CDR3: TGTGCCAGCAGTTTCGGGGGGACCCGCAATCAGCCCCAGCATTTT.

This sequence joins TRBV5-5 and TRBJ2-1; 10 bases line up with TRBD2. CDR1 is SGHKS, CDR2 YYEKEE, per germline (reference sequence). With 4 bases clipped from V and 6 bases from J, the junction kept 10 bases outside the gene matches. This CDR3 contains 16 residues. The CDR3 spells CASSTTLAGGINEQFF. In DNA form, the CDR3 reads TGTGCCAGCAGCACTACTTTAGCGGGGGGTATCAATGAGCAGTTCTTC.

The chain is built from TRBV7-2 and TRBJ2-5; TRBD2 might be the D (6 bases). The J call may not be correct, given that the DNA end is closer to TRBJ2-7. The CDR3 has 15 residues. CDR1 is SGHTA, CDR2 FQGNSA, per germline. The CDR3 nucleotides read TGTGCCAGCAGCTTAGAAGGAGGGCCGTCCTACGAGCAGTACTTC. Translating gives CASSLEGGPSYEQYF.